Each of the 5 T cell receptor beta chains below was sequenced from the same sample in a study of T cell responses to AZD1222 COVID-19 vaccine (dated by TCRdb to about 2021). Interpreted using the paper, the time point label stands for: about 28 days (+/-7) after the second vaccine dose. Library construction relied on the immunoSEQ multiplex PCR assay. The immuneACCESS repertoire file appears here via TCRdb, limited to in-frame rearrangements. These files lack a portion of the clones; in checked studies, under half of the deficit traces to unresolved V genes, and the cause of the others is not known. The sample table contains about 88,000 clones; only one count was recorded for roughly 91% of them. The leading ten clones occupy 5% of the sample. The source was peripheral blood, collected 28 days after the second AZD1222 dose. The receptors originated from an adult who received the AZD1222 COVID-19 vaccine.

The chain is built from TRBV6-5 and TRBJ1-6; D gene uncertain. The CDR3 consists of 15 residues. With 0 bases removed from V and 9 bases from J, the gap between germline ends came to 12 bases. In germline, CDR1 is MNHEY, CDR2 SVGAGI. The DNA for the CDR3 is TGTGCCAGCAGTTACTCAAAGGGTACTAGTTCACCCCTCCACTTT. Translating it yields CASSYSKGTSSPLHF.

The V gene is TRBV6-5, the J gene TRBJ2-2, with 7 bases fitting TRBD1. Trimming took 4 bases from V and 4 from J; bases not matched to a gene: 9. The germline V gene encodes CDR1 MNHEY and CDR2 SVGAGI. The length of the CDR3 is 16 residues. The CDR3 spells CASSSPQRGPTGELFF. DNA of the CDR3: TGTGCCAGCAGTTCCCCCCAGAGGGGGCCCACCGGGGAGCTGTTTTTT.

The V call is TRBV5-1, the J call TRBJ1-4; TRBD1 agrees at 7 bases. V shed 0 bases and J 6 bases; nucleotides not matched to a gene: 5. The CDR3 is made up of 15 amino acids. The germline CDR1 and CDR2 sequences are SGHRS and YFSETQ. CDR3 region: CASSLETGKDEKLFF. CDR3 DNA sequence: TGCGCCAGCAGCTTGGAGACAGGGAAGGATGAAAAACTGTTTTTT.

Details on this clone: An end of the junction differs from the germline gene, which may be a read error. The CDR3 sequence: CASSRGTLSRREF. Here the CDR3 DNA reads TGTGCCAGCAGTCGGGGTACACTTTCGAGGAGGGAGTTC. The gene calls are TRBV2 and TRBJ2-7, with a possible D match to TRBD2 (6 bases). There are 13 residues in the CDR3. Per the germline V gene, CDR1 is SNHLY and CDR2 is FYNNEI.

The chain employs TRBV9 and TRBJ1-1, with unresolved D. The CDR3 covers 15 residues. In germline, CDR1 is SGDLS, CDR2 YYNGEE. Trimming took 4 bases from V and 0 from J, leaving 13 bases between them. CDR3 nucleotides: TGTGCCAGCAGCCGAGAGGCGAACCTGAACACTGAAGCTTTCTTT. The encoded protein is CASSREANLNTEAFF.